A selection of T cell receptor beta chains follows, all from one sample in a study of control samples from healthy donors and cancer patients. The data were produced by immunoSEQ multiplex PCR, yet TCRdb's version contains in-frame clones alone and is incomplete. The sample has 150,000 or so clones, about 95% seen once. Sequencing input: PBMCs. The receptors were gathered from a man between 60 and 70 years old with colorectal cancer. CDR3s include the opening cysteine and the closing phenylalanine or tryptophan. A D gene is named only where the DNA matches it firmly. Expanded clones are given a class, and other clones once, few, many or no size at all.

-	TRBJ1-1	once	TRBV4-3	CASSQEREDTEAFF	TGCGCCAGCAGCCAAGAAAGGGAAGACACTGAAGCTTTCTTT
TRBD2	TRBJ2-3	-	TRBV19	CASNAGVGTDTQYF	TGTGCCAGTAATGCGGGGGTAGGCACAGATACGCAGTATTTT
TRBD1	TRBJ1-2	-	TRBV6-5	CASRTGMGGYTF	TGTGCCAGCAGGACAGGGATGGGTGGCTACACCTTC
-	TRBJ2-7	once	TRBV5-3	CARSLVPPRAEQYF	TGTGCCAGAAGCTTGGTACCTCCCAGGGCCGAGCAGTACTTC
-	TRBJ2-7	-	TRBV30	CAWSEGGLEQYF	TGTGCCTGGAGTGAAGGGGGGCTGGAGCAGTACTTC
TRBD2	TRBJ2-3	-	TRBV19	CASSVQRGTDTQYF	TGTGCCAGTTCAGTCCAGCGGGGTACAGATACGCAGTATTTT
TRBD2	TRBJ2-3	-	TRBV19	CASSSSGGAPDTQYF	TGTGCCAGTAGCTCTAGCGGGGGGGCCCCAGATACGCAGTATTTT
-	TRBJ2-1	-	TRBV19	CASSIDAGTVSYNEQFF	TGTGCCAGTAGTATAGATGCGGGCACCGTCTCCTACAATGAGCAGTTCTTC
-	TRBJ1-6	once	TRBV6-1	CASSEVGLYNSPLHF	TGTGCCAGCAGCGAAGTCGGACTGTATAATTCACCCCTCCACTTT
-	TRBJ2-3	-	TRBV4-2	CASSSRPAEDTQYF	TGTGCCAGCAGCTCACGCCCAGCTGAAGATACGCAGTATTTT
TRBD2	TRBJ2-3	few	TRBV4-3	CASSQVGLAGDTQYF	TGCGCCAGCAGCCAGGTCGGGCTAGCGGGAGATACGCAGTATTTT
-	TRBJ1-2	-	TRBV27	CASRTPQGMANYGYTF	TGTGCCAGCAGGACCCCCCAGGGCATGGCTAACTATGGCTACACCTTC
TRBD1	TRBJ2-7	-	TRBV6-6	CASSYRGDRASYEQYF	TGTGCCAGCAGTTACCGGGGGGACAGGGCCTCCTACGAGCAGTACTTC
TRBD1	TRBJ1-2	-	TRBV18	CASSPNNGQGDGYTF	TGTGCCAGCTCACCAAATAACGGACAGGGGGATGGCTACACCTTC
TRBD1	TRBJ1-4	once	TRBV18	CASSPPGQDNEKLFF	TGTGCCAGCTCACCACCCGGACAGGATAATGAAAAACTGTTTTTT
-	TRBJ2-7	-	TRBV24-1	CATSHGSEQYF	TGTGCCACCAGTCATGGCAGCGAGCAGTACTTC
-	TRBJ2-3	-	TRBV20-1	CSARVGDTQYF	TGCAGTGCTAGAGTTGGTGATACGCAGTATTTT
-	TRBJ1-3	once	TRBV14	CASSQDEGDGNTIYF	TGTGCCAGCAGCCAAGATGAGGGGGACGGAAACACCATATATTTT
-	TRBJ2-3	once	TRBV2	CASSVQGRNRDTQYF	TGTGCCAGCAGTGTGCAGGGGAGAAACAGAGATACGCAGTATTTT
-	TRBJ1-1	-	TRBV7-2	CASSRRPDSEAFF	TGTGCCAGCAGCCGGAGGCCGGATAGTGAAGCTTTCTTT
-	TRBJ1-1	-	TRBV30	CAWIVGAEAFF	TGTGCCTGGATAGTCGGGGCTGAAGCTTTCTTT
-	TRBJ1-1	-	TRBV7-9	CASSLIRGGTEAFF	TGTGCCAGCAGCTTAATTCGAGGGGGCACTGAAGCTTTCTTT
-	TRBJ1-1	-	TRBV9	CASSGLSTGHTEAFF	TGTGCCAGCAGCGGATTGTCCACTGGACACACTGAAGCTTTCTTT
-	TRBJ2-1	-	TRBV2	CASGKAGIVYNEQFF	TGTGCCAGCGGAAAGGCAGGGATAGTTTACAATGAGCAGTTCTTC
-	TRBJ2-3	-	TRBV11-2	CASSLALTDTQYF	TGTGCCAGCAGCTTAGCGCTCACAGATACGCAGTATTTT
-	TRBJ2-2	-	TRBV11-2	CASSLASGVTGELFF	TGTGCCAGCAGCTTAGCCTCGGGGGTGACCGGGGAGCTGTTTTTT
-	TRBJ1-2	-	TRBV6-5	CASSYSRDSYGYTF	TGTGCCAGCAGTTACTCGCGGGATTCGTATGGCTACACCTTC
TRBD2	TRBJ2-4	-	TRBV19	CASSINSGGADKSKNIQYF	TGTGCCAGTAGTATCAATAGCGGGGGGGCTGACAAGTCCAAAAACATTCAGTACTTC
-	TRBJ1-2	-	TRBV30	CAWTGTGPGYTF	TGTGCCTGGACCGGGACCGGGCCTGGCTACACCTTC
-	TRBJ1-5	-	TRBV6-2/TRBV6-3	CASSYSNGNQPQHF	TGTGCCAGCAGTTACTCGAATGGCAATCAGCCCCAGCATTTT
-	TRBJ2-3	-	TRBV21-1	CASSRTSTDTQYF	TGTGCCAGCAGCAGGACATCCACAGATACGCAGTATTTT
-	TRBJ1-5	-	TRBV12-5	CASGIDSSSNQPQHF	TGTGCTAGTGGTATCGACAGCTCTAGCAATCAGCCCCAGCATTTT
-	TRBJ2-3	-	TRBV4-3	CASSQARGGTDTQYF	TGCGCCAGCAGCCAAGCCCGGGGCGGCACAGATACGCAGTATTTT
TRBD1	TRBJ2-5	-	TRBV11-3	CASSPLPGPTGETQYF	TGTGCCAGCAGCCCACTCCCGGGGCCGACAGGGGAGACCCAGTACTTC
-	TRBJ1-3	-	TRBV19	CASSAQGLSGNTIYF	TGTGCCAGTAGTGCACAGGGTCTCTCTGGAAACACCATATATTTT
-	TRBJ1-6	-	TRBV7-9	CASSLTVLQPLHF	TGTGCCAGCAGCTTAACGGTCCTTCAGCCCCTCCACTTT